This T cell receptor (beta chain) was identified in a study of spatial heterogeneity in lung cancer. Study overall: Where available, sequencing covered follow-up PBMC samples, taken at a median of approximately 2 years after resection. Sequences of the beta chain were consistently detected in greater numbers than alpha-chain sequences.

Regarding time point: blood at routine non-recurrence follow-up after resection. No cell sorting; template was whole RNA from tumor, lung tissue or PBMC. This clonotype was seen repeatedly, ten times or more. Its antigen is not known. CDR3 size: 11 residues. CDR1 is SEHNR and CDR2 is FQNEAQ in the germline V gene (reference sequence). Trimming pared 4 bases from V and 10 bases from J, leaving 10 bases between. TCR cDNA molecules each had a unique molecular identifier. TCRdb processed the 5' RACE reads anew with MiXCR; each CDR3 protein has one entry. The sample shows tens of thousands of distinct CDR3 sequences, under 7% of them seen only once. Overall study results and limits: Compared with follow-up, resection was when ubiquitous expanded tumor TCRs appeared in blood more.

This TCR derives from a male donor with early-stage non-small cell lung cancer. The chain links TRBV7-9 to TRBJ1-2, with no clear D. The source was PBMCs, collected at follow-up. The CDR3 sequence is CASSSTSNYTF. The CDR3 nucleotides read TGTGCCAGCAGCTCTACATCCAACTACACCTTC.